Following are 4 T cell receptor beta chains from one sample sequenced in a study of T-cell reconstitution after alpha-beta-depleted transplantation in children. Unique molecular identifiers were used to barcode this TCRbeta library. TCRdb reanalysed the PCR reads using MiXCR and keeps one entry per CDR3 protein. The sample records 550,000 to 800,000 distinct CDR3 sequences, around 13% being singletons. The sequences come from PBMCs, collected before TCRalphabeta/CD19-depleted stem cell transplant. Every receptor here comes from a girl aged 2 to 9 with congenital amegakaryocytic thrombocytopenia, due to receive a stem cell transplant.

This clonotype occurred many times. The chain recombines TRBV29-1 with TRBJ1-2, with TRBD1 identical over 7 bases. Per germline, CDR1 SQVTM and CDR2 ANQGSEA. V lost 2 bases, J lost 5 bases, and 11 bases stayed unmatched. This CDR3 has 15 amino acids. The CDR3: CSVEPFRDSSYGYTF. The DNA of the CDR3 is TGCAGCGTTGAACCATTCCGGGACAGCTCGTATGGCTACACCTTC.

This clonotype was seen ten or more times. The chain combines TRBV20-1 with TRBJ2-7, with TRBD2 matching 12 bases. Per germline, CDR1 DFQATT and CDR2 SNEGSKA (reference sequence). The CDR3 length is 15 residues. The ends lost 3 bases at V and 3 bases at J; junction bases unmatched: 6. In nucleotides, the CDR3 is TGCAGTGCTAGGACTAGCGGGAGTTCTCTCTACGAGCAGTACTTC. Residues: CSARTSGSSLYEQYF.

This clonotype was recorded at least ten times. The gene calls are TRBV7-9 and TRBJ1-2; D unclear. The V gene lost 2 bases and the J gene lost 3 bases, with 10 bases spanning the gap. CDR3 length equals 14 residues. Germline lookup yields CDR1 SEHNR and CDR2 FQNEAQ (reference sequence). CDR3 region: CASSLWARDYGYTF. CDR3 coding DNA: TGTGCCAGCAGCTTATGGGCAAGAGACTATGGCTACACCTTC.

This clonotype was seen a handful of times. The CDR3 loop reads CASSRGPTGELFF. In DNA, the CDR3 is TGTGCCAGCAGCAGGGGGCCCACCGGGGAGCTGTTTTTT. V and J are TRBV2 and TRBJ2-2; 8 bases align to TRBD1. V trimming: 6 bases; J trimming: 4 bases; junction bases outside the gene matches: 1. Germline lookup yields CDR1 SNHLY and CDR2 FYNNEI. The CDR3 loop spans 13 amino acids.